What follows is one T cell receptor beta chain and its context. Assay: immunoSEQ multiplex PCR; the TCRdb copy retains only in-frame clones and omits some. The sample holds 91,000 or so clones, over 85% seen once. Trimming cost V 0 bases and J 9 bases, with 10 bases left between them. Germline CDR1 and CDR2: SGHRS and YFSETQ. The CDR3 runs 13 residues. The data originate from a study of T cell changes during pregnancy in multiple sclerosis. J is TRBJ2-1 and V is TRBV5-1; D is possibly TRBD1 (6 bases). The source was peripheral blood, collected after pregnancy. The TCR was taken from a female donor with multiple sclerosis, enrolled in a pregnancy study. The CDR3 DNA reads as TGCGCCAGCAGCTTGGCCAGGGGCGGTGAGCAGTTCTTC. Residues: CASSLARGGEQFF. The full variable domain, with the rest looked up from reference TRBV5-1 and TRBJ2-1, is KAGVTQTPRYLIKTRGQQVTLSCSPISGHRSVSWYQQTPGQGLQFLFEYFSETQRNKGNFPGRFSGRQFSNSRSEMNVSTLELGDSALYLCASSLARGGEQFFGPGTRLTVL.